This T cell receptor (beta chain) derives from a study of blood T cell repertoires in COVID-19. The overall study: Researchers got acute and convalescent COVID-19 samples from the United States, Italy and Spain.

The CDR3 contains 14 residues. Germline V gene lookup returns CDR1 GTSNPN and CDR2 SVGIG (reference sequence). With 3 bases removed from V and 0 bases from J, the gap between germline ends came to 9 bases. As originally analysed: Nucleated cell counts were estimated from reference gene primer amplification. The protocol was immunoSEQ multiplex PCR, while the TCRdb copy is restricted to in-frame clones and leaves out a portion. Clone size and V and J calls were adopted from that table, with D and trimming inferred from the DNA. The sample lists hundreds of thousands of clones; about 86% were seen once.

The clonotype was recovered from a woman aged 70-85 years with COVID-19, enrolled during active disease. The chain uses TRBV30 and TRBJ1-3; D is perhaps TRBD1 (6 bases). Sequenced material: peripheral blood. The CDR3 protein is CAWRDRISGNTIYF. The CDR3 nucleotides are TGTGCCTGGAGAGACAGGATCTCTGGAAACACCATATATTTT. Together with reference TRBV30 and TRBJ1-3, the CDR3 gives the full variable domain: SQTIHQWPATLVQPVGSPLSLECTVEGTSNPNLYWYRQAAGRGLQLLFYSVGIGQISSEVPQNLSASRPQDRQFILSSKKLLLSDSGFYLCAWRDRISGNTIYFGEGSWLTVV.